The sequence of this T cell receptor beta chain was determined in a study of cytomegalovirus exposure and HLA in healthy donors. There are 10 residues in the CDR3. Germline V gene data show CDR1 as DFQATT and CDR2 as SNEGSKA (reference sequence). The study's findings and limits: In vitro confirmation showed three CMV-associated chains to be CMV antigen specific. Sequencing depth across donors, presence/absence analyses assumed, was roughly uniform. After further analysis at a later stage, roughly 15,000 TCR beta sequences were associated with HLA alleles at 0.05 false discovery rate.

The study ran its PCR with 60 Vbeta and 13 Jbeta primers. TCRdb keeps only in-frame clones here, not all; method: immunoSEQ multiplex PCR. The data show some 220,000 clones, with approximately 84% seen just once and around 0.23% held by the top ten. This clone came up a few times. What it recognizes is unknown. At one end the junction does not follow the germline gene, possibly because of a read error. This TCR was sampled from a girl aged 2-9 years in good health and CMV-seronegative. The chain links TRBV20-1 to TRBJ1-3; no clear D gene. Sequencing input: PBMCs. Here the CDR3 DNA reads TGCAGTGCTAGAAATACCGGGATCCCTTTT. Amino acids: CSARNTGIPF.